This T cell receptor (beta chain) was recovered during a study of blood T cell repertoires in COVID-19. About the study: Material from acute and convalescent COVID-19 was sourced from the United States, Italy and Spain. In each case, the material was cDNA or gDNA derived from T cells, B-cell-depleted T cells, or PBMCs.

Germline-derived CDR1 and CDR2 are LNHDA and SQIVND (reference sequence). There are 15 residues in the CDR3. V lost 5 bases to trimming and J lost 0 bases, with 12 bases between them. This clone has just one count. Source study methods: Researchers report that nucleated cell counts were estimated from reference gene primer amplification. Sequencing used immunoSEQ multiplex PCR; TCRdb keeps in-frame clones, though not all of them. V and J calls and clone size come straight from that table; D and trimming were deduced from the DNA. The table lists roughly 62,000 clones, around 87% of them singletons. The rearrangement joins TRBV19 to TRBJ2-3; D is uncertain. Input material: peripheral blood. The sequence came from a human donor with active COVID-19. The donor label of this sample is uncertain. The CDR3 region has the DNA TGTGCCAGTAGTCCCCGTGGGCCTAGCACAGATACGCAGTATTTT. It translates to CASSPRGPSTDTQYF.